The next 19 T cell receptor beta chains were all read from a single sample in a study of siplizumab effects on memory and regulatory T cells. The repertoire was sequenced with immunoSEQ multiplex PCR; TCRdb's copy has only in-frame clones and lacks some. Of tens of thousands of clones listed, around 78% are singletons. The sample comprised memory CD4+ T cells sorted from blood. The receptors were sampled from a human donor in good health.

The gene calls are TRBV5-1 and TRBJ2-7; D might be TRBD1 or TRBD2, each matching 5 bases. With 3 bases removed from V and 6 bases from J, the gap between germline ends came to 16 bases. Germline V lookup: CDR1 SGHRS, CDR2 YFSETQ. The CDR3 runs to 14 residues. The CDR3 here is CASSSRDPLGEQYF. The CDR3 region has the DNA TGCGCCAGCAGCTCCCGGGACCCTCTTGGCGAGCAGTACTTC.

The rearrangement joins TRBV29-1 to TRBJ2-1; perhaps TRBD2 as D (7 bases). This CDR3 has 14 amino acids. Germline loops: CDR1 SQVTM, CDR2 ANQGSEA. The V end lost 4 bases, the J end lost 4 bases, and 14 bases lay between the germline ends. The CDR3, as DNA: TGCAGCGTTGTTAGAAGGGGGGGATACAATGAGCAGTTCTTC. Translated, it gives CSVVRRGGYNEQFF.

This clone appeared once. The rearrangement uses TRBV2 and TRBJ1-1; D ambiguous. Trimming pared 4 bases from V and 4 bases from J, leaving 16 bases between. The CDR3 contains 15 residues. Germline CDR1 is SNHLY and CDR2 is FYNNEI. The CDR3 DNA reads TGTGCCAGCAGTGGGTCTCGGGGTAAGGGCACTGAAGCTTTCTTT. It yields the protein CASSGSRGKGTEAFF.

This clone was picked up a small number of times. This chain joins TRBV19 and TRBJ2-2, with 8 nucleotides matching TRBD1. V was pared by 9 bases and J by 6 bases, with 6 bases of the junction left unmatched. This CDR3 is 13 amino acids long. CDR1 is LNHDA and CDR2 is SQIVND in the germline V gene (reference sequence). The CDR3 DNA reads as TGTGCCAGCCGGGACAGGAGGGCCGGGGAGCTGTTTTTT. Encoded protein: CASRDRRAGELFF.

The CDR3 DNA follows: TGTGCCAGCAGTCACCGGCAAGCGGGACAAGAGACCCAGTACTTC. Its translation: CASSHRQAGQETQYF. The chain carries TRBV6-6 and TRBJ2-5; 7 bases are a match to TRBD2. J lost 2 bases, V lost 5 bases, and 8 bases had no gene match. Per germline, CDR1 MNHNY and CDR2 SVGAGI (reference sequence). The CDR3 loop spans 15 amino acids.

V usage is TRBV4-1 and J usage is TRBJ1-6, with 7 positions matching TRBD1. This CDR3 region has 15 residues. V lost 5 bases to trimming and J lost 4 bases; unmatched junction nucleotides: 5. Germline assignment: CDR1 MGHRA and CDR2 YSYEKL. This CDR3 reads CASSDLTGYNSPLHF. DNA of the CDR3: TGCGCCAGCAGCGACTTGACAGGGTATAATTCACCCCTCCACTTT.

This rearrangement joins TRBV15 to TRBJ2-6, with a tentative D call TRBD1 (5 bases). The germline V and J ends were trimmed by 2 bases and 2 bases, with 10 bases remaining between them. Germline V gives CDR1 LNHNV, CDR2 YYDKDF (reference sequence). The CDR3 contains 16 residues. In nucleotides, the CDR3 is TGTGCCACCAGCAGAATTACAGGACCTGGGGCCAACGTCCTGACTTTC. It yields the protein CATSRITGPGANVLTF.

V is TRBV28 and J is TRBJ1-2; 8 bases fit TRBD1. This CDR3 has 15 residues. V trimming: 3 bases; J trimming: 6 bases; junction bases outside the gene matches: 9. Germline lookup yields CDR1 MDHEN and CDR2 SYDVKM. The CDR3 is CASSLLRDRHDGYTF. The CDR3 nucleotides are TGTGCCAGCAGTTTGCTCCGGGACAGGCATGATGGCTACACCTTC.

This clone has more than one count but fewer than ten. The chain's CDR3 is CASSSSYEQYF. Written as DNA, the CDR3 is TGTGCCAGCTCATCTTCCTACGAGCAGTACTTC. V gene TRBV18 combines with J gene TRBJ2-7, with no clear D. Trimming cost V 5 bases and J 1 base, with 3 bases left between them. This CDR3 is built from 11 residues. Germline V gene sequence: CDR1 KGHSH, CDR2 LQKENI.

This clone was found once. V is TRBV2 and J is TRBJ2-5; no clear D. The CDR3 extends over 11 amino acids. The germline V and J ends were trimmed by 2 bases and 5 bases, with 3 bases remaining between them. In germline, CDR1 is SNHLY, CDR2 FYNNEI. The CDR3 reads CASSEFETQYF. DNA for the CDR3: TGTGCCAGCAGTGAATTTGAGACCCAGTACTTC.

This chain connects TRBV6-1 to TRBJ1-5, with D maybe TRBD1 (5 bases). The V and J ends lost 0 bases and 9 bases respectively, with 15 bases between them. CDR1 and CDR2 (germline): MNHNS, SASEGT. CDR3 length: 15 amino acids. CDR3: CASSEALRGSGPQHF. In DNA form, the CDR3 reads TGTGCCAGCAGTGAAGCGCTTCGGGGGTCGGGGCCCCAGCATTTT.

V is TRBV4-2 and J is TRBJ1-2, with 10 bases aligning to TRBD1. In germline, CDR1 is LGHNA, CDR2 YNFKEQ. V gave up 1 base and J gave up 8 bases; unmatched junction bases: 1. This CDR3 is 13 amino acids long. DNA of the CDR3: TGTGCCAGCAGCCAAGGGACAGGGGGAGGCTACACCTTC. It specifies CASSQGTGGGYTF.

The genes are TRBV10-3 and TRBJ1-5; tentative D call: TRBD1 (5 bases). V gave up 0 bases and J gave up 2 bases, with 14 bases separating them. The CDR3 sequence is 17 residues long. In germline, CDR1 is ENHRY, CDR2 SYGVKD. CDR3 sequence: CAISESEGFRGNQPQHF. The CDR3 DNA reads TGTGCCATCAGTGAGTCGGAGGGGTTTAGGGGCAATCAGCCCCAGCATTTT.

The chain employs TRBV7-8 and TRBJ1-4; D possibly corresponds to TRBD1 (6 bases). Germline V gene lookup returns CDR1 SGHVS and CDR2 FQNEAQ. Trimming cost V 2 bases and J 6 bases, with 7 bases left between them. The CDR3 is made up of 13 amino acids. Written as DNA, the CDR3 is TGTGCCAGCAGCTTAAGGGGGGATGAAAAACTGTTTTTT. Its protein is CASSLRGDEKLFF.

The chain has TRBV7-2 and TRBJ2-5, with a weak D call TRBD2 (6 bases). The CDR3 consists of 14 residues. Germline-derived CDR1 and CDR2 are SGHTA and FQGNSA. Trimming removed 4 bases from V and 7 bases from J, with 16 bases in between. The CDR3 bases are TGTGCCAGCAGCTCACCTCGTTGGCGGGGGACCCAGTACTTC. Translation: CASSSPRWRGTQYF.

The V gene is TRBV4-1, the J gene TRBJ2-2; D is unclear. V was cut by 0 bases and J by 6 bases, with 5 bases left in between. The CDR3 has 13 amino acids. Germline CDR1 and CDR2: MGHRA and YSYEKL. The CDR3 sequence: CASSQDTSGELFF. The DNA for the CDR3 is TGCGCCAGCAGCCAAGATACGTCCGGGGAGCTGTTTTTT.

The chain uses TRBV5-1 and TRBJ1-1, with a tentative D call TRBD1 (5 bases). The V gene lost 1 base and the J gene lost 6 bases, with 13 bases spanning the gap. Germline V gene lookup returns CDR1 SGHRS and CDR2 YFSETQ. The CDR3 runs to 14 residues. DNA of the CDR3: TGCGCCAGCAGCTTGCAGGGAGGAAGTGCTGAAGCTTTCTTT. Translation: CASSLQGGSAEAFF.

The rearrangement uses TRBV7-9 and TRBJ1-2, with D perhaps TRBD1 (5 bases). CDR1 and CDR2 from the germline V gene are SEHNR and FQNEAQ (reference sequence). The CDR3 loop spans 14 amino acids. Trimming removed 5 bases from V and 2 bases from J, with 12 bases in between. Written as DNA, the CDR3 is TGTGCCAGCAGCCCCGGGACCGAAAACTATGGCTACACCTTC. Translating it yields CASSPGTENYGYTF.

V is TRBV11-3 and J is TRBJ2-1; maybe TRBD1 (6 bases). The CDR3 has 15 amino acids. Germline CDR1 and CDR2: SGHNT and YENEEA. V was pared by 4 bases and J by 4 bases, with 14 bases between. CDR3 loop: CASSSNRVMYNEQFF. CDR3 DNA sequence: TGTGCCAGCAGCTCTAACAGGGTAATGTACAATGAGCAGTTCTTC. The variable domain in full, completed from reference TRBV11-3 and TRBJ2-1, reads EAGVVQSPRYKIIEKKQPVAFWCNPISGHNTLYWYLQNLGQGPELLIRYENEEAVDDSQLPKDRFSAERLKGVDSTLKIQPAELGDSAVYLCASSSNRVMYNEQFFGPGTRLTVL.